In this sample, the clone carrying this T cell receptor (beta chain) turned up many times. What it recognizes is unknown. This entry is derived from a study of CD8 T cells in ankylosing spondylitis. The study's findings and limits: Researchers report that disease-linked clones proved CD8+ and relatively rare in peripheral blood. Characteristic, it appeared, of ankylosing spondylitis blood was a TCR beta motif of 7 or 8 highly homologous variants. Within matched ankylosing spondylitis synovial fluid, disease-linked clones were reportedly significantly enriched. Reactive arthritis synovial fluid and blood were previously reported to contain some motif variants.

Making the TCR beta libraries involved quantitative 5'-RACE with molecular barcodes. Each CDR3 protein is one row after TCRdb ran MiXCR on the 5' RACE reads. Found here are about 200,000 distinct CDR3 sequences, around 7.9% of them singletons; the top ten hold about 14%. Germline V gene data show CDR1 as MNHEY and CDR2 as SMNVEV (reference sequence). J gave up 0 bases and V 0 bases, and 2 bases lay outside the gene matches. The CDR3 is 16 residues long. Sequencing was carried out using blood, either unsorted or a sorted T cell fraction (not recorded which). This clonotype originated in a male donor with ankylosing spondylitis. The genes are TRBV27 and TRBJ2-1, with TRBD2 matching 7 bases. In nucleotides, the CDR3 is TGTGCCAGCAGTTTATCTCGCGGGAGCTCCTACAATGAGCAGTTCTTC. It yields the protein CASSLSRGSSYNEQFF.